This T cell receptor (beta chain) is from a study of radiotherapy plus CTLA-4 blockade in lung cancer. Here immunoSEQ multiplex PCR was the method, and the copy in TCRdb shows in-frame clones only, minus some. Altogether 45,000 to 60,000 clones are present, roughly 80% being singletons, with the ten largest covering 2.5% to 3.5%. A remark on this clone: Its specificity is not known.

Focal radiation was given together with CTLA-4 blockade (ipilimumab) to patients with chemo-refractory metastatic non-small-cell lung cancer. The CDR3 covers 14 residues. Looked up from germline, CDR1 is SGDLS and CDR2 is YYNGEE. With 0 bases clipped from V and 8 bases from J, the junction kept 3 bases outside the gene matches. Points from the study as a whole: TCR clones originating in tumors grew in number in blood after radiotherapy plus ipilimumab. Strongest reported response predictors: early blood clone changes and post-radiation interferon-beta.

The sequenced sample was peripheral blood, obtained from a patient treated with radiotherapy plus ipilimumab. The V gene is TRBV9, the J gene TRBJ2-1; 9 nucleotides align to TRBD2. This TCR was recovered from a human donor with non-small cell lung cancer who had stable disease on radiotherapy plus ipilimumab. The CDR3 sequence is CASSVGRTSDEQFF. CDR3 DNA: TGTGCCAGCAGCGTAGGAAGGACTAGCGATGAGCAGTTCTTC.